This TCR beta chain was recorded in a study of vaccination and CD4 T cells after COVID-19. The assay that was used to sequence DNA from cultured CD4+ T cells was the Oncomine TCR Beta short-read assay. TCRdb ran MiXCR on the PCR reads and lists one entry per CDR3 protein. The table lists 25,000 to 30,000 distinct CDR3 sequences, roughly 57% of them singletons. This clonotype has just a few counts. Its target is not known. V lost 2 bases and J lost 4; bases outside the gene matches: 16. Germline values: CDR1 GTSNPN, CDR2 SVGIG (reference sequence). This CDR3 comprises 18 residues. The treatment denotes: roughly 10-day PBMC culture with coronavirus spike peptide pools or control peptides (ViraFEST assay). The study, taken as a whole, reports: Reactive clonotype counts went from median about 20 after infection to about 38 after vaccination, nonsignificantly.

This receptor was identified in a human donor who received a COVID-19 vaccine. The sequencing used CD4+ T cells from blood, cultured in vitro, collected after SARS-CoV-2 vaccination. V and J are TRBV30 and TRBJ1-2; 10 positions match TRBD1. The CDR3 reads CAWSFPRPDRGIIYGYTF. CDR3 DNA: TGTGCCTGGAGTTTCCCGCGACCGGACAGGGGGATTATCTATGGCTACACCTTC. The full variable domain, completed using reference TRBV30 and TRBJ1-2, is SQTIHQWPATLVQPVGSPLSLECTVEGTSNPNLYWYRQAAGRGLQLLFYSVGIGQISSEVPQNLSASRPQDRQFILSSKKLLLSDSGFYLCAWSFPRPDRGIIYGYTFGSGTRLTVV.